Shown below are 24 T cell receptor beta chains from a single sample sequenced in a study of immune evolution from preneoplasia to lung adenocarcinoma. Produced via immunoSEQ multiplex PCR; TCRdb's table is partial and in-frame only. Of about 11,000 clones in the sample, 65% to 80% were seen once. Sequenced sample: FFPE normal lung tissue adjacent to the tumor. The receptors originated from a person aged 55-75 years with lung adenocarcinoma. Some clones in this sample may be carry-over from other donors' samples.

This chain links TRBV10-1 with TRBJ2-4; possibly TRBD1 or TRBD2 for D (6 bases each). CDR3 length equals 16 residues. Germline CDR1 and CDR2: WNHNN and SYGVQD (reference sequence). The V and J ends lost 6 bases and 2 bases respectively, with 17 bases between them. For the CDR3, the DNA is TGCGCCAGCAGCGGACAGTTCGCGGGATCCAAAAACATTCAGTACTTC. This encodes CASSGQFAGSKNIQYF.

The chain joins TRBV4-1 to TRBJ1-5; D may be TRBD1 (6 bases). CDR1 and CDR2 from the germline V gene are MGHRA and YSYEKL. With 0 bases removed from V and 9 bases from J, the gap between germline ends came to 15 bases. CDR3 length: 15 amino acids. In DNA, the CDR3 is TGCGCCAGCAGCCAAGATGACAGGACGGTTGTGCCCCAGCATTTT. This encodes CASSQDDRTVVPQHF.

The chain is built from TRBV7-6 and TRBJ2-1; D unresolved. The CDR3 length is 14 residues. The germline gives CDR1 SGHVS, CDR2 FNYEAQ. Trimming pared 2 bases from V and 7 bases from J, leaving 12 bases between. The CDR3 DNA is TGTGCCAGCAGCTTATTTCAAGGAGATAATGAGCAGTTCTTC. This gives the protein CASSLFQGDNEQFF.

J is TRBJ1-1 and V is TRBV11-2; 7 bases match TRBD1. V lost 5 bases, J lost 1 base, and 13 bases stayed unmatched. Germline V gene lookup returns CDR1 SGHAT and CDR2 FQNNGV. CDR3 length: 17 amino acids. CDR3 in amino acids: CASSRTVLQGTNTEAFF. For the CDR3, the DNA is TGTGCCAGCAGCCGAACCGTACTACAGGGGACGAACACTGAAGCTTTCTTT.

This clone has a handful of counts. This chain uses TRBV29-1 with TRBJ2-1; 7 bases match TRBD2. Per the germline V gene, CDR1 is SQVTM and CDR2 is ANQGSEA. The CDR3 has 17 amino acids. Trimming took 3 bases from V and 7 from J; bases not matched to a gene: 18. This chain's CDR3 is CSVEGGWARGNKNEQFF. The CDR3 nucleotides are TGCAGCGTTGAGGGGGGGTGGGCTAGGGGCAACAAGAATGAGCAGTTCTTC.

The chain couples TRBV19 to TRBJ2-1; 7 nucleotides agree with TRBD2. This CDR3 contains 16 residues. Germline trimming cut 6 bases from V and 0 bases from J; bases unmatched to any gene: 8. Germline V lookup: CDR1 LNHDA, CDR2 SQIVND (reference sequence). The CDR3 nucleotides are TGTGCCAGTAGCCAGGAAGCGGGAACCTCCTACAATGAGCAGTTCTTC. It specifies CASSQEAGTSYNEQFF.

By sample fraction, this clone is medium-sized (0.01 to 0.1%). J is TRBJ2-3 and V is TRBV15; D is ambiguous. The CDR3 consists of 16 residues. Germline loops: CDR1 LNHNV, CDR2 YYDKDF (reference sequence). Trimming left V 2 bases short and J 5 bases short, with 17 bases between. Here the CDR3 DNA reads TGTGCCACCAGCAGACAAACCCTGCCTCCAGGAGATACGCAGTATTTT. Protein product: CATSRQTLPPGDTQYF.

This clone has more than one count but fewer than ten. The chain is built from TRBV7-9 and TRBJ1-2; a possible D gene is TRBD1 (5 bases). The CDR3 has 15 amino acids. Trimming took 5 bases from V and 6 from J, leaving 19 bases between them. Germline CDR1 and CDR2: SEHNR and FQNEAQ (reference sequence). In nucleotides, the CDR3 is TGTGCCAGCAGCCTACCTTGGAGGGGAGAAAATGGCTACACCTTC. This translates into CASSLPWRGENGYTF.

This clone was observed a handful of times. The J gene is TRBJ2-3, the V gene TRBV29-1; tentative D call: TRBD2 (5 bases). Per the germline V gene, CDR1 is SQVTM and CDR2 is ANQGSEA. The CDR3 length is 13 residues. Deletions cut 5 bases from V and 2 bases from J, with 11 bases between. CDR3 loop: CSVISGFTDTQYF. CDR3 bases: TGCAGCGTTATTTCGGGGTTCACAGATACGCAGTATTTT.

This chain connects TRBV11-3 to TRBJ2-7; D call uncertain. The CDR3 loop spans 13 amino acids. Per the germline V gene, CDR1 is SGHNT and CDR2 is YENEEA. V was shortened by 0 bases and J by 9 bases, with 12 bases between the two germline ends. The CDR3 sequence: CASSLEIVSGQYF. CDR3 nucleotide sequence: TGTGCCAGCAGCTTAGAAATAGTTTCGGGGCAGTACTTC. The whole variable domain, filled in from reference TRBV11-3 and TRBJ2-7, reads EAGVVQSPRYKIIEKKQPVAFWCNPISGHNTLYWYLQNLGQGPELLIRYENEEAVDDSQLPKDRFSAERLKGVDSTLKIQPAELGDSAVYLCASSLEIVSGQYFGPGTRLTVT.

Written as DNA, the CDR3 is TGTGCCAGCAGCAGAATGGTTCACAGGGATTCGGGCACTGAAGCTTTCTTT. Its translation: CASSRMVHRDSGTEAFF. The genes are TRBV11-3 and TRBJ1-1, with D possibly TRBD1 on 6 matching bases. Trimming took 5 bases from V and 4 from J, leaving 23 bases between them. Germline CDR1 reads SGHNT; CDR2 reads YENEEA. This CDR3 spans 17 amino acids.

The rearrangement links TRBV19 to TRBJ2-3, with D unclear. This CDR3 is 13 amino acids long. Germline CDR1 LNHDA, CDR2 SQIVND (reference sequence). Trimming stripped 7 bases from V and 3 bases from J, with 11 bases between. The CDR3 DNA reads TGTGCCAGTAATAGGGCGTCTACAGATACGCAGTATTTT. Translation: CASNRASTDTQYF.

V and J are TRBV7-2 and TRBJ2-5; D gene uncertain. V was trimmed by 8 bases and J by 0 bases, leaving 4 bases between them. The length of the CDR3 is 11 residues. CDR1 is SGHTA and CDR2 is FQGNSA in the germline V gene. The DNA of the CDR3 is TGTGCCAGCGGGCACCAAGAGACCCAGTACTTC. Its protein is CASGHQETQYF. Full variable domain (remainder filled in from reference TRBV7-2 and TRBJ2-5): GAGVSQSPSNKVTEKGKDVELRCDPISGHTALYWYRQSLGQGLEFLIYFQGNSAPDKSGLPSDRFSAERTGGSVSTLTIQRTQQEDSAVYLCASGHQETQYFGPGTRLLVL.

The V gene is TRBV6-1, the J gene TRBJ1-4; D remains unclear. The V gene's germline CDR1 is MNHNS and CDR2 SASEGT. Trimming shortened V by 7 bases and J by 1 base, and 13 bases separated the two germline ends. The CDR3 is 15 amino acids. The CDR3, as DNA: TGTGCCAGCACCGAGCAACGCGGAACTAATGAAAAACTGTTTTTT. As protein: CASTEQRGTNEKLFF.

J is TRBJ2-1 and V is TRBV18; D remains unclear. Germline CDR1 and CDR2: KGHSH and LQKENI. V was cut by 2 bases and J by 7 bases, with 9 bases left in between. The CDR3 is made up of 13 amino acids. CDR3 nucleotide sequence: TGTGCCAGCTCACCAAGTCTCGGAAATGAGCAGTTCTTC. It yields the protein CASSPSLGNEQFF.

The genes are TRBV28 and TRBJ2-7; no reliable D call. Per germline, CDR1 MDHEN and CDR2 SYDVKM. Deletions cut 5 bases from V and 0 bases from J, with 5 bases between. The CDR3 totals 12 residues. Here the CDR3 DNA reads TGTGCCAGCAGTGGAAACTCCTACGAGCAGTACTTC. It yields the protein CASSGNSYEQYF.

The chain has TRBV5-1 and TRBJ2-1; 7 bases match TRBD1. This CDR3 has 12 amino acids. The V gene end was trimmed by 4 bases and the J gene end by 10 bases; junction bases not matched to a gene: 5. Germline CDR1 reads SGHRS; CDR2 reads YFSETQ. The CDR3 DNA reads as TGCGCCAGCAGCGTACAGGGGAACGAGCAGTTCTTC. Protein product: CASSVQGNEQFF.

The chain couples TRBV7-2 to TRBJ2-7, with 9 bases fitting TRBD1. The CDR3 has 14 amino acids. The V gene's germline CDR1 is SGHTA and CDR2 FQGNSA. Unmatched junction bases numbered 7, after V lost 3 bases and J lost 7 bases. The CDR3 nucleotides are TGTGCCAGCAGCTTGGGGACAGGGAGGAAAGAGCAGTACTTC. Protein product: CASSLGTGRKEQYF.

J is TRBJ2-3 and V is TRBV7-2, with a weak D call TRBD1 (5 bases). This CDR3 comprises 15 residues. Germline CDR1 is SGHTA and CDR2 is FQGNSA. With 2 bases removed from V and 0 bases from J, the gap between germline ends came to 9 bases. CDR3 bases: TGTGCCAGCAGCTTAATTACAGGAAGCACAGATACGCAGTATTTT. Residues: CASSLITGSTDTQYF.

V gene TRBV18 combines with J gene TRBJ2-5; 7 nucleotides line up with TRBD1. The germline gives CDR1 KGHSH, CDR2 LQKENI. The V and J ends lost 6 bases and 2 bases, in that order; junction bases with no gene match: 9. The CDR3 totals 15 residues. This CDR3 is CASSPIPGQQETQYF. DNA of the CDR3: TGTGCCAGCTCGCCGATTCCGGGACAGCAAGAGACCCAGTACTTC. Looking up the rest from reference TRBV18 and TRBJ2-5 gives the full variable domain: NAGVMQNPRHLVRRRGQEARLRCSPMKGHSHVYWYRQLPEEGLKFMVYLQKENIIDESGMPKERFSAEFPKEGPSILRIQQVVRGDSAAYFCASSPIPGQQETQYFGPGTRLLVL.

The count of this clone is one. The V gene is TRBV7-2, the J gene TRBJ2-2; D unclear. The CDR3 runs 14 residues. CDR1 SGHTA and CDR2 FQGNSA come from the germline V gene. With 4 bases removed from V and 4 bases from J, the gap between germline ends came to 10 bases. CDR3 bases: TGTGCCAGCAGCTCATACACAGCCACCGGGGAGCTGTTTTTT. Residues: CASSSYTATGELFF.

The J gene is TRBJ2-1, the V gene TRBV5-4; D is ambiguous. CDR3 length: 13 amino acids. V was trimmed by 0 bases and J by 6 bases, leaving 7 bases between them. The germline gives CDR1 SGHNT, CDR2 YYREEE (reference sequence). CDR3 sequence reads: CASSLVGVNEQFF. In DNA, the CDR3 is TGTGCCAGCAGCTTGGTGGGTGTCAATGAGCAGTTCTTC.

The chain has TRBV28 and TRBJ2-7; 10 nucleotides agree with TRBD2. CDR3 size: 14 residues. Germline lookup yields CDR1 MDHEN and CDR2 SYDVKM. V lost 6 bases, J lost 1 base, and 3 bases stayed unmatched. The CDR3 DNA sequence: TGTGCCAGCAGACCAGCGGGAGGGTCCTACGAGCAGTACTTC. Protein: CASRPAGGSYEQYF.

The rearrangement joins TRBV4-2 to TRBJ2-3; a weak D match, TRBD1 (5 bases). V was clipped by 0 bases and J by 0 bases, with 10 bases between them. CDR1 and CDR2 (germline): LGHNA, YNFKEQ. This CDR3 region has 16 residues. CDR3 sequence reads: CASSQDPQGSTDTQYF. The CDR3 region has the DNA TGTGCCAGCAGCCAAGATCCCCAGGGAAGCACAGATACGCAGTATTTT.